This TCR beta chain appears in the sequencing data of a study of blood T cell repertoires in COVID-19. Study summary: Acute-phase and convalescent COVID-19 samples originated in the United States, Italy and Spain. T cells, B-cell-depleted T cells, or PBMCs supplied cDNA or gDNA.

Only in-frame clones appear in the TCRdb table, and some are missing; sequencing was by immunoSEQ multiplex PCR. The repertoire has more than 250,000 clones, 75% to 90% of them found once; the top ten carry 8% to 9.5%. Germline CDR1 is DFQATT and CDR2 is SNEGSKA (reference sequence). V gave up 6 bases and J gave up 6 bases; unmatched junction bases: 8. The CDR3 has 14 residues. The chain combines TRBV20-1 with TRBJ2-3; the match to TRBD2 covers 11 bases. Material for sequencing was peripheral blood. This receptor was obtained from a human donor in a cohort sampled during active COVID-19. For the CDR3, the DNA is TGCAGTGCGAGTACTAGCGGGAGAGGTGATACGCAGTATTTT. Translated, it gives CSASTSGRGDTQYF.